This entry is about one TCR beta chain. Generated by immunoSEQ multiplex PCR, the TCRdb table keeps only in-frame clones and is missing some. The table has around 110,000 clones, around 84% seen once; the top ten hold around 3.9%. The CDR3 has 14 amino acids. Germline V gene lookup returns CDR1 SGHRS and CDR2 YFSETQ. V lost 1 base and J 5 bases, leaving 12 bases between the germline ends. This sample is part of a study of blood T cell repertoires in COVID-19. This clonotype was sampled from a woman aged 25 to 39 who had recovered from COVID-19. Material for sequencing was PBMCs or T cells enriched from blood (not recorded which). The genes are TRBV5-1 and TRBJ2-5; D call uncertain. For the CDR3, the DNA is TGCGCCAGCAGCTTGCACCGCCGAGGTGAGACCCAGTACTTC. This gives the protein CASSLHRRGETQYF.